A single sample is the source of the 5 T cell receptor beta chains below, sequenced in a study of glioma-infiltrating T cells after dendritic cell vaccination. Method: immunoSEQ multiplex PCR; TCRdb's copy keeps in-frame clones and lacks some. The sample holds more than 75,000 clones, about four fifths seen once. Time point defined: after dendritic cell vaccination, including at tumor progression/relapse. The starting material was blood, obtained after dendritic cell vaccination. These receptors came from a human donor with glioblastoma.

This chain links TRBV11-2 with TRBJ2-5; 7 bases agree with TRBD2. Germline V CDR1 and CDR2: SGHAT, FQNNGV. With V trimmed by 0 bases and J by 7 bases, 11 bases remained unmatched. The CDR3 runs 16 residues. In DNA, the CDR3 is TGTGCCAGCAGCTTAGATGGCGGGGGACCCCCCGGGACCCAGTACTTC. It translates to CASSLDGGGPPGTQYF. Full variable domain (missing parts from reference TRBV11-2 and TRBJ2-5): EAGVAQSPRYKIIEKRQSVAFWCNPISGHATLYWYQQILGQGPKLLIQFQNNGVVDDSQLPKDRFSAERLKGVDSTLKIQPAKLEDSAVYLCASSLDGGGPPGTQYFGPGTRLLVL.

The chain links TRBV6-5 to TRBJ2-7; weak D call: TRBD2 (5 bases). Trimming pared 4 bases from V and 0 bases from J, leaving 13 bases between. The CDR3 runs to 15 residues. Germline V gene lookup returns CDR1 MNHEY and CDR2 SVGAGI. The DNA of the CDR3 is TGTGCCAGCAGTTCCACGACTAAGAGCTCCTACGAGCAGTACTTC. This sequence encodes CASSSTTKSSYEQYF.

V and J are TRBV9 and TRBJ1-2; maybe TRBD1 (5 bases). V lost 4 bases to trimming and J lost 7 bases, with 23 bases between them. The CDR3 is 16 amino acids. The germline CDR1 and CDR2 sequences are SGDLS and YYNGEE. The CDR3 sequence is CASSLQSSGAGGGYTF. CDR3 nucleotides: TGTGCCAGCAGCCTGCAGTCTTCTGGGGCGGGGGGTGGCTACACCTTC.

The V and J genes are TRBV6-5 and TRBJ1-6; D is unresolved. The CDR3 extends over 15 amino acids. Per germline, CDR1 MNHEY and CDR2 SVGAGI. V was clipped by 0 bases and J by 5 bases, with 8 bases between them. The CDR3 region has the DNA TGTGCCAGCAGTTACTCGACGGAGAATAATTCACCCCTCCACTTT. Amino acid sequence: CASSYSTENNSPLHF.

The chain has TRBV2 and TRBJ2-5; 14 nucleotides agree with TRBD2. The V gene end was trimmed by 7 bases and the J gene end by 3 bases; junction bases not matched to a gene: 1. CDR3 length: 14 amino acids. The V gene's germline CDR1 is SNHLY and CDR2 FYNNEI. The CDR3: CASMGLAGEETQYF. CDR3 bases: TGTGCCAGCATGGGACTAGCGGGGGAAGAGACCCAGTACTTC.